These 5 T cell receptor beta chains originate from one sample sequenced in a study of T cell repertoires in cytomegalovirus infection. TCRdb re-derived calls from the reads in MiXCR, one entry per CDR3 protein. The table records 490,000 or so distinct CDR3 sequences, about 11% of them present only once. Sequenced material: PBMCs. These receptors came from a human donor in good health (CMV status not recorded). Some clones in this sample may be carry-over from other donors' samples.

This chain uses TRBV25-1 with TRBJ1-5; no clear D gene. V lost 1 base and J 0 bases, leaving 28 bases between the germline ends. Germline values: CDR1 MGHDK, CDR2 SYGVNS. The CDR3 spans 22 residues. CDR3 DNA: TGTGCCAGCAGTGAATGGAACTCCGCTATCCGGAAGGGAGAGGTTAGCAATCAGCCCCAGCATTTT. This gives the protein CASSEWNSAIRKGEVSNQPQHF.

This clonotype was observed at least ten times. This chain links TRBV6-6 with TRBJ2-7, with 9 bases identical to TRBD1. This CDR3 comprises 16 residues. From germline, CDR1 is MNHNY and CDR2 SVGAGI (reference sequence). V lost 2 bases, J lost 0 bases, and 5 bases stayed unmatched. CDR3 in amino acids: CASSYGTGISSYEQYF. The DNA of the CDR3 is TGTGCCAGCAGTTACGGGACAGGGATAAGCTCCTACGAGCAGTACTTC.

The sample holds many counts of this clonotype. The chain carries TRBV19 and TRBJ2-1, with 7 bases lining up with TRBD2. The germline CDR1 and CDR2 sequences are LNHDA and SQIVND (reference sequence). The CDR3 loop spans 12 amino acids. The ends lost 3 bases at V and 8 bases at J; junction bases unmatched: 1. This CDR3 reads CASSIAGDEQFF. CDR3 bases: TGTGCCAGTAGTATTGCGGGGGATGAGCAGTTCTTC.

This clonotype was detected only a few times. The gene calls are TRBV7-3 and TRBJ2-3; the D is unclear. This CDR3 is 14 amino acids long. Looked up from germline, CDR1 is SGHTA and CDR2 is FQGTGA. V lost 4 bases to trimming and J lost 2 bases, with 10 bases between them. The CDR3 region is CASSSSLSTDTQYF. The CDR3 region has the DNA TGTGCCAGCAGCTCTAGTCTTTCCACAGATACGCAGTATTTT.

In its sample, this clonotype was seen once. J is TRBJ2-1 and V is TRBV5-1; 8 bases fit TRBD1. Germline-derived CDR1 and CDR2 are SGHRS and YFSETQ. The V and J ends lost 4 bases and 3 bases, in that order; junction bases with no gene match: 6. The CDR3 loop spans 15 amino acids. The DNA for the CDR3 is TGCGCCAGCAGCCCGGGACAGGAATTCTACAATGAGCAGTTCTTC. Amino acid sequence: CASSPGQEFYNEQFF.